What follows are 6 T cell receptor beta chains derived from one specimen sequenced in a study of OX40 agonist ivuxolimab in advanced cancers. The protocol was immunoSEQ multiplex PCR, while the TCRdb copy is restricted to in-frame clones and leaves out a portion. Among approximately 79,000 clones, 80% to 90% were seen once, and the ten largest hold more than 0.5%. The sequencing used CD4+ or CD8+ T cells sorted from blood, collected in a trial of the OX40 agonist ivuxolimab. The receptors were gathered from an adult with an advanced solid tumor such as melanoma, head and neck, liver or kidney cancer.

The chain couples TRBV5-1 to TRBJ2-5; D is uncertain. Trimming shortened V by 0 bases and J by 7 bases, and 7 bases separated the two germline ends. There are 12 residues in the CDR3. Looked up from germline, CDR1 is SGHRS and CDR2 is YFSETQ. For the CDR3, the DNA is TGCGCCAGCAGCTTGGGGGCCGGGACCCAGTACTTC. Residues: CASSLGAGTQYF. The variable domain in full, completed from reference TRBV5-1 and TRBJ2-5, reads KAGVTQTPRYLIKTRGQQVTLSCSPISGHRSVSWYQQTPGQGLQFLFEYFSETQRNKGNFPGRFSGRQFSNSRSEMNVSTLELGDSALYLCASSLGAGTQYFGPGTRLLVL.

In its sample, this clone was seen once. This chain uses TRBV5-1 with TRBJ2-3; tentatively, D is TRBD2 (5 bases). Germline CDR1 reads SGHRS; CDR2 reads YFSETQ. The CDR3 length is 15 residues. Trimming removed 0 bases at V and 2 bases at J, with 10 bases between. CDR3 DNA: TGCGCCAGCAGCTTGGACGGGAAGTTCACAGATACGCAGTATTTT. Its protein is CASSLDGKFTDTQYF.

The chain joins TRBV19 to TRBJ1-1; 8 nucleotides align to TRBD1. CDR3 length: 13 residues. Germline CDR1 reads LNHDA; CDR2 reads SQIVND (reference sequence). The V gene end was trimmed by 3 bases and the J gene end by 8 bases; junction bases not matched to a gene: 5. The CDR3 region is CASSITGQGEAFF. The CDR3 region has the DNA TGTGCCAGTAGTATCACCGGACAGGGCGAAGCTTTCTTT.

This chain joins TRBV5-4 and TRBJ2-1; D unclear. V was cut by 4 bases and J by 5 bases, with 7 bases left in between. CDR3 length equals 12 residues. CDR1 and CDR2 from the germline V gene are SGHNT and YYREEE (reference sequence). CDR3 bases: TGTGCCAGCAGCGTGAGAAACAATGAGCAGTTCTTC. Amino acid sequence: CASSVRNNEQFF.

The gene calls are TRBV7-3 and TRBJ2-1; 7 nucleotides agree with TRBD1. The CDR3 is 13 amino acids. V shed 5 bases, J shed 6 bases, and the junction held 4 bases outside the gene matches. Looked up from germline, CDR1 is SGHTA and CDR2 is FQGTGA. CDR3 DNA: TGTGCCAGCAGCCCGGGACAGCTCAATGAGCAGTTCTTC. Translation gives CASSPGQLNEQFF.

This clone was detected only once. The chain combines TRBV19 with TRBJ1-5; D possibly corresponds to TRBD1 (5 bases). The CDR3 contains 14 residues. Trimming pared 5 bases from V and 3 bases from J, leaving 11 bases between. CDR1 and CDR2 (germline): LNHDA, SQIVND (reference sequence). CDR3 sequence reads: CASSLGQPNQPQHF. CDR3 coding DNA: TGTGCCAGTAGTTTGGGGCAGCCCAATCAGCCCCAGCATTTT.